This TCR beta chain originates from a study of OX40 agonist ivuxolimab in advanced cancers. Points on this clone: Antigen unknown.

Here immunoSEQ multiplex PCR was the method, and the copy in TCRdb shows in-frame clones only, minus some. The table includes tens of thousands of clones, roughly 87% detected once. The germline gives CDR1 SGHRS, CDR2 YFSETQ. This CDR3 contains 15 residues. Autoimmune disease history or systemic immunosuppression led to patients being barred. Study-wide findings and caveats: Researchers report that CD8+ T cells had, on average, more expanded clones than CD4+. In a subset of nonresponders, normalized T-cell clonal expansion was also low.

Source: CD4+ or CD8+ T cells sorted from blood, taken in a trial of the OX40 agonist ivuxolimab. This sequence was found in an adult with an advanced solid tumor such as melanoma, head and neck, liver or kidney cancer. The chain couples TRBV5-1 to TRBJ2-5; maybe TRBD2 (7 bases). The J call is in doubt because the DNA end fits TRBJ2-7 better. This chain's CDR3 is CASSLWREGAYEQYF. CDR3 coding DNA: TGCGCCAGCAGCTTGTGGAGGGAGGGGGCCTACGAGCAGTACTTC.